The clone carrying this TCR beta chain showed up just a few times. The CDR3 extends over 16 amino acids. The V segment lost 0 bases and the J segment 5 bases; nucleotides outside the gene matches: 6. Germline CDR1 and CDR2: MNHEY and SMNVEV (reference sequence). This entry belongs to a study of T-cell reconstitution after alpha-beta-depleted transplantation in children. Using unique molecular identifiers, the investigators prepared the TCRbeta library. MiXCR, run by TCRdb on the PCR reads, gives a single entry per CDR3 protein. The sample lists roughly 350,000 distinct CDR3 sequences, about 17% occurring once.

The material sequenced was PBMCs, mostly from graft donor cells, taken 360 days after TCRalphabeta/CD19-depleted stem cell transplant. The sequence derives from a male patient aged 2 to 10 who had a stem cell transplant for acute lymphoblastic leukemia, so the T cells may come from the graft donor. The chain joins TRBV27 to TRBJ2-2, with 7 bases aligning to TRBD2. CDR3 coding DNA: TGTGCCAGCAGTTTATCGCCCCCAGCGGGGACCGGGGAGCTGTTTTTT. As protein: CASSLSPPAGTGELFF.